This T cell receptor (beta chain) was recovered during a study of T cell responses to AZD1222 COVID-19 vaccine. Trimming left V 6 bases short and J 3 bases short, with 8 bases between. Germline assignment: CDR1 SQVTM and CDR2 ANQGSEA. The CDR3 has 11 amino acids. Points on this clone: Its target is unknown.

General study results and limits: Two AZD1222 administrations were followed by greater Spike-specific TCR breadth and depth.

Repertoires were generated with immunoSEQ multiplex PCR, while TCRdb's copy carries only in-frame clones and drops some. The repertoire holds more than 95,000 clones, with roughly 89% as singletons. This clonotype was obtained from an adult who received the AZD1222 COVID-19 vaccine. The gene calls are TRBV29-1 and TRBJ1-1, with D uncertain. The sequencing here drew on peripheral blood, taken 28 days after the second AZD1222 dose. The CDR3 DNA reads TGCAGCGTCCAACAATACACTGAAGCTTTCTTT. Protein sequence: CSVQQYTEAFF. Complete variable domain (other parts from reference TRBV29-1 and TRBJ1-1): SAVISQKPSRDICQRGTSLTIQCQVDSQVTMMFWYRQQPGQSLTLIATANQGSEATYESGFVIDKFPISRPNLTFSTLTVSNMSPEDSSIYLCSVQQYTEAFFGQGTRLTVV.